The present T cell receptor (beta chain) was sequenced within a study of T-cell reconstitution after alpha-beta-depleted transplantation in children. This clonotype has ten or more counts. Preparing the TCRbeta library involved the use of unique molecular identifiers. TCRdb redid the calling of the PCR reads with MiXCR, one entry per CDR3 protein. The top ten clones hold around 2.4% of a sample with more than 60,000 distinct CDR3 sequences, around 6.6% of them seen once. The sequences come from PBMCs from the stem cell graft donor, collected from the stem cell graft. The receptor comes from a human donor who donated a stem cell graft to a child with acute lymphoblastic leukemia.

CDR3 sequence reads: CASSAHWAGSSYEQYF. In nucleotides, the CDR3 is TGTGCCAGCAGCGCACACTGGGCAGGGAGCTCCTACGAGCAGTACTTC. The V call is TRBV7-2, the J call TRBJ2-7; possibly TRBD1 or TRBD2 for D (5 bases each). Germline-derived CDR1 and CDR2 are SGHTA and FQGNSA. There are 16 residues in the CDR3. Trimming left V 5 bases short and J 0 bases short, with 17 bases between.